The sequence of this TCR beta chain was determined in a study of T-cell memory formation after mild COVID-19. Study as a whole: TCR clusters largely stayed donor specific.

Employing constant-segment primers, 5'RACE generated TCR alpha and TCR beta cDNA libraries bearing sample barcodes and UMIs. TCRdb reprocessed the 5' RACE reads with MiXCR, giving one entry per CDR3 protein. This sample has approximately 250,000 distinct CDR3 sequences, with about a sixth found just once. Study results and limitations: Clones shrinking between day 15 and 85 showed a balanced CD4/CD8 split, and those that grew later tilted toward CD4+. Some clones that responded were present in memory (sampled pre-infection), which suggests cross-reactive memory joined.

This clonotype has more than one count but fewer than ten. The antigen is undetermined. V lost 2 bases and J 7 bases, leaving 12 bases between the germline ends. The germline V gene has CDR1 MNHEY and CDR2 SVGAGI. CDR3 length: 15 residues. The chain links TRBV6-5 to TRBJ2-6, with D tentatively TRBD1 (6 bases). The receptor comes from a young man who had mild COVID-19 (a few samples of this study predate the infection). Cell type and time point are not known. Sequences were obtained from PBMCs or a T cell subset sorted from them (not recorded which). CDR3 region: CASSYGAGVANVLTF. In DNA, the CDR3 is TGTGCCAGCAGTTACGGGGCAGGGGTTGCCAACGTCCTGACTTTC.